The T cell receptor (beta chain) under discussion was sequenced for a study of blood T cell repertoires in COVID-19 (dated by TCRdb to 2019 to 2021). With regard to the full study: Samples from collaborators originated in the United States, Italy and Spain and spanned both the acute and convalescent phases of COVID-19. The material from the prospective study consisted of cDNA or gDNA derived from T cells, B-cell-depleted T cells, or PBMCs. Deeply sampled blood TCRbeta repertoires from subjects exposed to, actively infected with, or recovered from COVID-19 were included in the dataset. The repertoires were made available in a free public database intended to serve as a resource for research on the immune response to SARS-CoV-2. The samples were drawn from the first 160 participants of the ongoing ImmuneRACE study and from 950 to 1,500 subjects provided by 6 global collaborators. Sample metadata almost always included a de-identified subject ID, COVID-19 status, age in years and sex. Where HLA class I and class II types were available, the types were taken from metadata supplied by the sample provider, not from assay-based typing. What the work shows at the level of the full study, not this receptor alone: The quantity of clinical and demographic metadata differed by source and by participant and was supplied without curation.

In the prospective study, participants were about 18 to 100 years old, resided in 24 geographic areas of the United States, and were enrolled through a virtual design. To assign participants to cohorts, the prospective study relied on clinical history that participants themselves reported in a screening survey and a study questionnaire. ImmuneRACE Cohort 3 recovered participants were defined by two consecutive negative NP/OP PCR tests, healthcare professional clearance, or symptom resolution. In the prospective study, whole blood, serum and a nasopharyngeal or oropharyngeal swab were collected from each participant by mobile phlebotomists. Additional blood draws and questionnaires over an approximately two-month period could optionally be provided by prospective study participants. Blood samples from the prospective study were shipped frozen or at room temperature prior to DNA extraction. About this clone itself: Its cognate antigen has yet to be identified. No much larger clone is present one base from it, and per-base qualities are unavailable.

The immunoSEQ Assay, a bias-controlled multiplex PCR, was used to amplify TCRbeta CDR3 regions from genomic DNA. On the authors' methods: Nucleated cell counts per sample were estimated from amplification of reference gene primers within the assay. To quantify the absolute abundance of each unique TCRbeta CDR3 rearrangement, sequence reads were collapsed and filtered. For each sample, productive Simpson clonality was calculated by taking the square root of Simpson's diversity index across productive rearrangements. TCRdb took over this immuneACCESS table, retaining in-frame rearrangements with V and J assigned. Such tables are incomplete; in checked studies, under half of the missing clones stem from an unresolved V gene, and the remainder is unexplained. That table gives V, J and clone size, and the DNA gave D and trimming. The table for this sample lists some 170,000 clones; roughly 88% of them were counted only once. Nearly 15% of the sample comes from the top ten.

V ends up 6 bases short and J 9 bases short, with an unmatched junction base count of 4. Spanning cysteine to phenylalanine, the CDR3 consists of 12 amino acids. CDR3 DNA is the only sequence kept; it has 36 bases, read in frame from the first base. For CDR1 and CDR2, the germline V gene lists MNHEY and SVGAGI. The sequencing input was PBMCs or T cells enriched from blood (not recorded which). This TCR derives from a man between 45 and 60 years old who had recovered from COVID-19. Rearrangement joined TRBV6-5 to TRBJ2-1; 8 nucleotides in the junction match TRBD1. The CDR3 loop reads CASRDRVGEQFF. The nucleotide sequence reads TGTGCCAGCAGGGACAGGGTGGGTGAGCAGTTCTTC.